This T cell receptor beta chain stems from a study of vaccination effects on CD4 cells after COVID-19. Study context: Sample collection from a couple of convalescent patients occurred 16 days and one week before vaccination. They grew around 2.2 million PBMC in each well, adding around 10 IU/ml IL-2 and 8.5 to 10 ug/ml peptides. The study, taken as a whole, reports: Clones from infection and from vaccination both contracted markedly late after vaccination. Recruitment yielded few convalescent patients, and the study had no early post-infection timepoints.

Culture lasted roughly eleven days before CD4+ T cell isolation. The CDR3 runs 15 residues. Trimming removed 4 bases from V and 6 bases from J; junction bases left unmatched: 6. Germline loops: CDR1 KGHSH, CDR2 LQKENI. Here immunoSEQ multiplex PCR was the method, and the copy in TCRdb shows in-frame clones only, minus some. Of approximately 45,000 clones in the sample, about three quarters are singletons; the top ten hold 12%. Worth noting for this clone: Its matching antigen is unknown.

Sample: CD4+ T cells from PBMCs cultured without peptide, taken before COVID-19 vaccination. The chain has TRBV18 and TRBJ2-2; the match to TRBD1 covers 9 bases. The source of this sequence is a human donor who had a prior SARS-CoV-2 infection. CDR3 loop: CASSLAGTGSGELFF. The CDR3 nucleotides are TGTGCCAGCTCACTAGCCGGGACAGGGTCCGGGGAGCTGTTTTTT.